These T cell receptor beta chains were read from a single sample in a study of blood T cells in healthy people across ages. Using its own MiXCR run on the 5' RACE reads, TCRdb lists one record per CDR3 protein. This sample has 380,000 or so distinct CDR3 sequences; about half occur once, and the top ten carry roughly 51%. Sample: blood. The receptors were sampled from a man in his fifties or sixties in good health. The CDR3 runs from the conserved cysteine through the conserved F or W. Each record gives: J gene, D gene, clone size, V gene, CDR3 protein, CDR3 DNA. The D gene is left open where the match is weak. Rows may omit the clone size; those that give it use once, few, many or a size class.

J gene: TRBJ2-7; D gene: TRBD2; clone size: NA; V gene: TRBV14; CDR3 protein: CASSPSGGSGNEQYF; CDR3 DNA: TGTGCCAGCAGCCCCAGCGGGGGGTCTGGTAATGAGCAGTACTTC
J gene: TRBJ1-6; D gene: NA; clone size: few; V gene: TRBV20-1; CDR3 protein: CSAGEQGISLHF; CDR3 DNA: TGCAGTGCGGGAGAGCAGGGGATATCCCTCCACTTT
J gene: TRBJ2-3; D gene: NA; clone size: few; V gene: TRBV20-1; CDR3 protein: CSARVLVTDTQYF; CDR3 DNA: TGCAGTGCTAGAGTACTAGTCACAGATACGCAGTATTTT
J gene: TRBJ2-4; D gene: TRBD2; clone size: many; V gene: TRBV7-8; CDR3 protein: CASSVAGKNIQYF; CDR3 DNA: TGTGCCAGCAGCGTAGCGGGCAAAAACATTCAGTACTTC
J gene: TRBJ2-7; D gene: NA; clone size: few; V gene: TRBV7-2; CDR3 protein: CASSFRKQDEQYF; CDR3 DNA: TGTGCCAGCAGCTTTCGGAAACAGGACGAGCAGTACTTC
J gene: TRBJ2-1; D gene: NA; clone size: NA; V gene: TRBV20-1; CDR3 protein: CSARENEQFF; CDR3 DNA: TGCAGTGCTAGAGAAAATGAGCAGTTCTTC
J gene: TRBJ1-2; D gene: TRBD1; clone size: NA; V gene: TRBV6-1; CDR3 protein: CASRGTGGDYGYTF; CDR3 DNA: TGTGCCAGCAGGGGGACAGGGGGGGATTACGGCTACACCTTC
J gene: TRBJ1-2; D gene: NA; clone size: few; V gene: TRBV27; CDR3 protein: CASSFLGSYGYTF; CDR3 DNA: TGTGCCAGCAGTTTCTTGGGCAGCTATGGCTACACCTTC
J gene: TRBJ2-5; D gene: NA; clone size: few; V gene: TRBV18; CDR3 protein: CASSVAETQYF; CDR3 DNA: TGTGCCAGCTCAGTCGCCGAGACCCAGTACTTC
J gene: TRBJ2-7; D gene: NA; clone size: few; V gene: TRBV9; CDR3 protein: CASSVGPTYEQYF; CDR3 DNA: TGTGCCAGCAGCGTAGGCCCAACCTACGAGCAGTACTTC
J gene: TRBJ2-3; D gene: NA; clone size: NA; V gene: TRBV4-2; CDR3 protein: CASSLAARGSSTDTQYF; CDR3 DNA: TGTGCCAGCAGCCTCGCGGCCCGGGGCAGTAGCACAGATACGCAGTATTTT
J gene: TRBJ2-3; D gene: NA; clone size: NA; V gene: TRBV10-2; CDR3 protein: CASSEGRGGNQDTQYF; CDR3 DNA: TGCGCCAGCAGTGAGGGGCGGGGCGGGAATCAAGATACGCAGTATTTT
J gene: TRBJ2-7; D gene: NA; clone size: NA; V gene: TRBV3-1; CDR3 protein: CASSPRGGRFLGEQYF; CDR3 DNA: TGTGCCAGCAGCCCCAGGGGGGGGAGATTCCTCGGGGAGCAGTACTTC
J gene: TRBJ2-1; D gene: TRBD2; clone size: many; V gene: TRBV28; CDR3 protein: CASSNSGSTDGEQFF; CDR3 DNA: TGTGCCAGCAGTAATAGCGGGAGTACGGACGGTGAGCAGTTCTTC
J gene: TRBJ2-1; D gene: TRBD2; clone size: once; V gene: TRBV5-1; CDR3 protein: CASSLAGGHLNEQFF; CDR3 DNA: TGCGCCAGCAGCTTAGCGGGGGGCCACTTAAATGAGCAGTTCTTC
J gene: TRBJ2-7; D gene: NA; clone size: NA; V gene: TRBV5-1; CDR3 protein: CASSRPETTYEQYF; CDR3 DNA: TGCGCCAGCAGCCGGCCAGAGACCACCTACGAGCAGTACTTC
J gene: TRBJ2-5; D gene: TRBD2; clone size: NA; V gene: TRBV20-1; CDR3 protein: CSARATSGIQETQYF; CDR3 DNA: TGCAGTGCTAGAGCGACTAGCGGAATCCAAGAGACCCAGTACTTC
J gene: TRBJ2-3; D gene: NA; clone size: few; V gene: TRBV18; CDR3 protein: CASSARLPGTDTQYF; CDR3 DNA: TGTGCCAGCTCCGCCAGACTTCCCGGTACAGATACGCAGTATTTT
J gene: TRBJ1-1; D gene: NA; clone size: few; V gene: TRBV12-3/TRBV12-4; CDR3 protein: CASSLGHQNTEAFF; CDR3 DNA: TGTGCCAGCAGTCTGGGACACCAGAACACTGAAGCTTTCTTT
J gene: TRBJ2-1; D gene: NA; clone size: NA; V gene: TRBV6-5; CDR3 protein: CASSYSENRDNEQFF; CDR3 DNA: TGTGCCAGCAGTTACTCGGAGAACAGGGACAATGAGCAGTTCTTC
J gene: TRBJ2-7; D gene: NA; clone size: few; V gene: TRBV10-2; CDR3 protein: CASSDSTNSYEQYF; CDR3 DNA: TGCGCCAGCAGTGACAGCACAAACTCCTACGAGCAGTACTTC
J gene: TRBJ2-5; D gene: NA; clone size: NA; V gene: TRBV7-2; CDR3 protein: CAGSQQTVQYF; CDR3 DNA: TGTGCCGGCAGCCAGCAGACAGTACAGTACTTC